Following are 22 T cell receptor beta chains from one sample sequenced in a study of blood T cell repertoires in COVID-19 (dated by TCRdb to the early 2020s). Libraries were prepared through the immunoSEQ multiplex PCR assay. TCRdb re-hosts the immuneACCESS table, in-frame sequences only. Its copies lack some clones; in the studies checked, an unresolved V gene accounts for under half of them, and the cause for the rest is not known. This sample has 70,000 to 75,000 clones in its table, and approximately 80% of those were observed once. The top ten clonotypes cover approximately 4.4% of the sample. The sequencing sample was made of peripheral blood. The receptors shown here come from a woman of 80 years or more with active or convalescent COVID-19.

In its sample, this clone was seen a few times. This CDR3 reads CAIRKGQENTEAFF. The CDR3 DNA reads TGTGCCATCAGAAAGGGACAGGAGAACACTGAAGCTTTCTTT. This chain links TRBV10-3 with TRBJ1-1, with 8 nucleotides matching TRBD1. Germline CDR1 reads ENHRY; CDR2 reads SYGVKD. The junction had 4 bases not matched to a gene; V was cut back by 6 bases and J by 1 base. The CDR3 loop spans 14 amino acids.

The chain employs TRBV10-3 and TRBJ2-3; possibly TRBD2 for D (6 bases). CDR3 length: 12 amino acids. Trimming pared 4 bases from V and 6 bases from J, leaving 8 bases between. Germline CDR1 and CDR2: ENHRY and SYGVKD. For the CDR3, the DNA is TGTGCCATCAGTGTGGAGGGGGATACGCAGTATTTT. Protein sequence: CAISVEGDTQYF.

About this clone: The junction differs from germline at one of its ends, possibly a read error. The V gene is TRBV9, the J gene TRBJ2-1, with TRBD1 identical over 9 bases. The length of the CDR3 is 13 residues. Germline V CDR1 and CDR2: SGDLS, YYNGEE. For the CDR3, the DNA is TGTGCCAGCAGCGTAGGGGACAGGGCGATTCCGGTCTTC. Its protein product is CASSVGDRAIPVF.

The chain carries TRBV11-2 and TRBJ2-3, with no clear D. Trimming removed 5 bases at V and 0 bases at J, with 12 bases between. From germline, CDR1 is SGHAT and CDR2 FQNNGV. The CDR3 sequence is 15 residues long. The CDR3 DNA sequence: TGTGCCAGCAGCAGGCGGCAAGCTAGCACAGATACGCAGTATTTT. Protein sequence: CASSRRQASTDTQYF.

The genes are TRBV5-4 and TRBJ2-3, with D possibly being TRBD2 (5 bases). Germline assignment: CDR1 SGHNT and CDR2 YYREEE (reference sequence). Trimming pared 2 bases from V and 2 bases from J, leaving 12 bases between. This CDR3 spans 15 amino acids. This CDR3 reads CASSLGLAPTDTQYF. CDR3 nucleotide sequence: TGTGCCAGCAGCTTAGGGCTAGCCCCCACAGATACGCAGTATTTT.

This chain links TRBV19 with TRBJ2-3; 8 positions match TRBD1. The trim removed 2 bases at V and 0 bases at J, leaving 4 bases unmatched. The CDR3 has 16 amino acids. Germline loops: CDR1 LNHDA, CDR2 SQIVND (reference sequence). The CDR3 DNA reads as TGTGCCAGTAGTATACAGGGGGCAAGGAGCACAGATACGCAGTATTTT. Translated: CASSIQGARSTDTQYF.

The CDR3 reads CASSQETGGQPQHF. CDR3 bases: TGCGCCAGCAGCCAAGAGACGGGAGGCCAGCCCCAGCATTTT. The chain carries TRBV4-3 and TRBJ1-5, with no clear D. CDR3 length: 14 amino acids. Germline assignment: CDR1 LGHNA and CDR2 YSLEER. V lost 0 bases to trimming and J lost 7 bases, with 10 bases between them.

The chain uses TRBV6-2 or TRBV6-3 and TRBJ1-1; possible D gene TRBD1, 6 bases. The V end lost 6 bases, the J end lost 1 base, and 15 bases lay between the germline ends. Germline CDR1 reads MNHEY; CDR2 reads SVGEGT. The CDR3 is made up of 15 amino acids. The chain's CDR3 is CASSRTGGRNTEAFF. Here the CDR3 DNA reads TGTGCCAGCAGCAGGACCGGGGGGCGGAACACTGAAGCTTTCTTT.

The rearrangement joins TRBV7-3 to TRBJ1-5; the D gene is possibly TRBD1 (5 bases). Germline V gene data show CDR1 as SGHTA and CDR2 as FQGTGA. This CDR3 contains 13 residues. Trimming took 6 bases from V and 4 from J, leaving 10 bases between them. The CDR3 spells CASSQGGNQPQHF. In nucleotides, the CDR3 is TGTGCCAGCAGTCAGGGAGGAAATCAGCCCCAGCATTTT.

The chain employs TRBV29-1 and TRBJ2-2, with TRBD2 matching 7 bases. The J segment lost 5 bases and the V segment lost 6 bases, leaving 12 bases of the junction unmatched. The CDR3 totals 15 residues. In germline, CDR1 is SQVTM, CDR2 ANQGSEA. CDR3 loop: CSVRASGSTTGELFF. The CDR3 DNA is TGCAGCGTGAGGGCTAGCGGATCCACAACCGGGGAGCTGTTTTTT.

The V call is TRBV10-3, the J call TRBJ2-5; 7 bases agree with TRBD2. The CDR3 has 15 amino acids. Germline V lookup: CDR1 ENHRY, CDR2 SYGVKD. With 6 bases clipped from V and 2 bases from J, the junction kept 9 bases outside the gene matches. The CDR3, as DNA: TGTGCCATCAGAGGAGCGGGAACGGATCAAGAGACCCAGTACTTC. This sequence encodes CAIRGAGTDQETQYF.

The V gene is TRBV30, the J gene TRBJ2-1; 9 bases map to TRBD1. V was pared by 2 bases and J by 7 bases, with 3 bases of the junction left unmatched. Germline V gene lookup returns CDR1 GTSNPN and CDR2 SVGIG (reference sequence). The length of the CDR3 is 13 residues. CDR3 protein: CAWSQGQGNEQFF. Here the CDR3 DNA reads TGTGCCTGGAGTCAAGGACAGGGGAATGAGCAGTTCTTC.

The chain uses TRBV11-3 and TRBJ2-7; 11 bases are a match to TRBD2. This CDR3 comprises 16 residues. Unmatched junction bases numbered 8, after V lost 6 bases and J lost 1 base. Germline values: CDR1 SGHNT, CDR2 YENEEA. In DNA form, the CDR3 reads TGTGCCAGCAGTCAACTAGCGGGAGTGAAGTCCTACGAGCAGTACTTC. Protein: CASSQLAGVKSYEQYF.

The genes are TRBV7-3 and TRBJ2-1; TRBD2 might be the D (7 bases). Germline V lookup: CDR1 SGHTA, CDR2 FQGTGA. CDR3 length: 15 residues. V lost 5 bases to trimming and J lost 8 bases, with 19 bases between them. The CDR3 sequence: CASSPQGGGGDEQFF. CDR3 nucleotides: TGTGCCAGCAGCCCCCAAGGGGGGGGAGGGGATGAGCAGTTCTTC.

This chain joins TRBV7-9 and TRBJ2-7; D is perhaps TRBD1 (6 bases). The CDR3 runs 15 residues. CDR1 is SEHNR, CDR2 FQNEAQ, per germline (reference sequence). Trimming took off 5 bases at V and 1 base at J, with 15 bases between the two ends. CDR3 coding DNA: TGTGCCAGCAGCGCAGGGGTAATGGTGTCCTACGAGCAGTACTTC. It translates to CASSAGVMVSYEQYF.

The gene calls are TRBV5-6 and TRBJ2-1; 11 bases are a match to TRBD1. The ends lost 2 bases at V and 7 bases at J; junction bases unmatched: 5. Germline CDR1 and CDR2: SGHDT and YYEEEE. The CDR3 contains 15 residues. The CDR3 loop is CASSFRDRGWNEQFF. The CDR3 nucleotides are TGTGCCAGCAGCTTCCGGGACAGGGGGTGGAATGAGCAGTTCTTC. The entire variable domain, with the rest obtained from reference TRBV5-6 and TRBJ2-1, is as follows: DAGVTQSPTHLIKTRGQQVTLRCSPKSGHDTVSWYQQALGQGPQFIFQYYEEEERQRGNFPDRFSGHQFPNYSSELNVNALLLGDSALYLCASSFRDRGWNEQFFGPGTRLTVL.

This clone was found once. The rearrangement joins TRBV9 to TRBJ2-7; TRBD2 matches at 11 bases. J gave up 2 bases and V 3 bases, and 7 bases lay outside the gene matches. This CDR3 comprises 16 residues. Per germline, CDR1 SGDLS and CDR2 YYNGEE. CDR3 protein: CASSASLAGAPYEQYF. CDR3 nucleotide sequence: TGTGCCAGCAGCGCGTCACTAGCGGGGGCCCCCTACGAGCAGTACTTC.

The chain links TRBV4-3 to TRBJ1-4, with 8 bases matching TRBD1. Germline trimming cut 1 base from V and 5 bases from J; bases unmatched to any gene: 18. CDR1 and CDR2 from the germline V gene are LGHNA and YSLEER. The CDR3 is 20 residues long. CDR3 sequence: CASSQGRGQGSGGRNEKLFF. The CDR3 region has the DNA TGCGCCAGCAGCCAAGGGCGCGGACAGGGCTCTGGCGGTCGAAATGAAAAACTGTTTTTT.

The table lists this clone with a few counts. The rearrangement uses TRBV5-1 and TRBJ1-2; tentative D call: TRBD1 (6 bases). Per the germline V gene, CDR1 is SGHRS and CDR2 is YFSETQ. This CDR3 is built from 14 residues. The germline V and J ends were trimmed by 4 bases and 6 bases, with 16 bases remaining between them. In nucleotides, the CDR3 is TGCGCCAGCAGCCTAGGACAGCCCAGCGATGGCTACACCTTC. It yields the protein CASSLGQPSDGYTF.

This chain joins TRBV19 and TRBJ1-1; D is possibly TRBD1 (5 bases). Germline loops: CDR1 LNHDA, CDR2 SQIVND (reference sequence). Trimming pared 7 bases from V and 1 base from J, leaving 10 bases between. The CDR3 extends over 13 amino acids. The DNA for the CDR3 is TGTGCCAGTAAGGGGCAAACGAACACTGAAGCTTTCTTT. Translated, it gives CASKGQTNTEAFF.

The chain is built from TRBV6-5 and TRBJ2-7; TRBD2 matches 8 bases. V was pared by 6 bases and J by 6 bases, with 13 bases of the junction left unmatched. The CDR3 length is 15 residues. CDR1 MNHEY and CDR2 SVGAGI come from the germline V gene. For the CDR3, the DNA is TGTGCCAGCAGCGACCCAGCGGGAGAGCACGGCGAGCAGTACTTC. Protein product: CASSDPAGEHGEQYF.

The V call is TRBV28, the J call TRBJ1-4; D might be TRBD1 (6 bases). The CDR3 is 15 amino acids. Germline-derived CDR1 and CDR2 are MDHEN and SYDVKM. The V gene lost 5 bases and the J gene lost 7 bases, with 17 bases spanning the gap. The CDR3 protein is CASSAYRVGGEKLFF. DNA for the CDR3: TGTGCCAGCAGTGCCTACAGGGTAGGAGGTGAAAAACTGTTTTTT. Full variable domain (outside the CDR3, taken from reference TRBV28 and TRBJ1-4): DVKVTQSSRYLVKRTGEKVFLECVQDMDHENMFWYRQDPGLGLRLIYFSYDVKMKEKGDIPEGYSVSREKKERFSLILESASTNQTSMYLCASSAYRVGGEKLFFGSGTQLSVL.